The present TCR beta chain was sequenced within a study of cytomegalovirus exposure and HLA in healthy donors. Study-wide points: Presence/absence analyses treated sequencing depth as roughly uniform across donors.

V shed 8 bases, J shed 2 bases, and the junction held 6 bases outside the gene matches. Germline V gene data show CDR1 as MNHEY and CDR2 as SMNVEV (reference sequence). CDR3 length: 13 residues. This clone was seen a single time. No antigen is known for it. The PCR employed 60 Vbeta primers together with 13 Jbeta primers. Method: immunoSEQ multiplex PCR; TCRdb's copy keeps in-frame clones and lacks some. There are around 140,000 clones in the sample; 75% to 85% occur only once, and less than 10% lies in the top ten. This chain connects TRBV27 to TRBJ2-7, with 7 nucleotides matching TRBD1. The sample consisted of PBMCs. The sequence derives from a woman aged 45-59 years in good health and CMV-seropositive. Written as DNA, the CDR3 is TGTGCCAGCTCTACCACAGGGGCCTACGAGCAGTACTTC. It specifies CASSTTGAYEQYF.